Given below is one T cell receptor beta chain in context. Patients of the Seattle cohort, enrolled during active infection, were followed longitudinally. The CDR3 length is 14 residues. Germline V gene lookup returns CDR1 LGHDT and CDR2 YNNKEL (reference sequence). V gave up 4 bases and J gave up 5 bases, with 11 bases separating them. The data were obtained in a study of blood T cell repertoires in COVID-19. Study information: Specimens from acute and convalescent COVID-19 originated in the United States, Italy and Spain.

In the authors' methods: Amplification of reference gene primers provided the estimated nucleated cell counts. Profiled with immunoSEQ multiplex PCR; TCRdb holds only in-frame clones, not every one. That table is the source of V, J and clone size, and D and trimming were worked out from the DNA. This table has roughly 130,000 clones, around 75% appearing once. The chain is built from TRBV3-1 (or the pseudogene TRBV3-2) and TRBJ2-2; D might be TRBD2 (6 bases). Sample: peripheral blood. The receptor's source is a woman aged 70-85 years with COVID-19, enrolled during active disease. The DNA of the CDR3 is TGTGCCAGCAGCCGCGGGGTGACAACCGGGGAGCTGTTTTTT. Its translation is CASSRGVTTGELFF.